This TCR beta chain was recorded in a study of blood T cells in healthy people across ages. For the study at large: Template switching recovered approximately one barcoded beta molecule for every two T cells. Notes on the study in general: More naive CD4+ cells and higher diversity marked long-lived donors relative to aged donors.

Notes on this clonotype: The antigen remains unidentified. A much larger clone lies one base from this, so it may be a read error.

Germline values: CDR1 MDHEN, CDR2 SYDVKM. The V segment lost 6 bases and the J segment 10 bases; nucleotides outside the gene matches: 14. This CDR3 has 15 residues. It was with a sample-barcoded 5' primer and a J-beta primer mix that a second PCR of roughly 6 to 11 cycles was run. Each TCR beta cDNA got a 12-nucleotide random molecular identifier. Each CDR3 protein gets one entry after TCRdb re-called the 5' RACE reads with MiXCR. The data contain more than 800,000 distinct CDR3 sequences, about 30% of them singletons. The source of this sequence is a woman of 80 years or more in good health. The chain has TRBV28 and TRBJ2-1, with TRBD1 matching over 8 bases. Material: blood. The CDR3 here is CASRKTGASSYEQFF. CDR3 DNA sequence: TGTGCCAGCAGAAAGACAGGGGCGAGCTCCTACGAGCAGTTCTTC.